Shown below are 10 T cell receptor beta chains from a single sample sequenced in a study of T cells in Graves' hyperthyroidism and ophthalmopathy. RNA transcripts provided the source from which TCR beta CDR3 regions were amplified. The TCR CDR3 was amplified in a first-round RT-PCR using the HTBI primer set. MiXCR was run by TCRdb on the multiplex PCR reads, yielding one entry per CDR3 protein. The sample has hundreds of thousands of distinct CDR3 sequences; approximately 15% are singletons. Material for sequencing was blood. These receptors all come from a middle-aged woman with Graves' ophthalmopathy.

This clonotype occurred many times. The rearrangement uses TRBV29-1 and TRBJ2-7; 9 nucleotides match TRBD2. Trimming removed 3 bases from V and 1 base from J; junction bases left unmatched: 4. CDR1 and CDR2 from the germline V gene are SQVTM and ANQGSEA. CDR3 length equals 14 residues. The CDR3 DNA sequence: TGCAGCGTTGAGATTAGCGGGAGTTCCTACGAGCAGTACTTC. Amino acid sequence: CSVEISGSSYEQYF.

Many counts were recorded for this clonotype. The V and J genes are TRBV30 and TRBJ2-7; 7 bases agree with TRBD1. V trimming: 4 bases; J trimming: 1 base; junction bases outside the gene matches: 7. Germline-derived CDR1 and CDR2 are GTSNPN and SVGIG (reference sequence). The CDR3 has 14 residues. The CDR3 DNA reads as TGTGCCTGGAACAGGGGCGGCCCATCCTACGAGCAGTACTTC. This gives the protein CAWNRGGPSYEQYF.

V usage is TRBV6-5 and J usage is TRBJ2-5, with D maybe TRBD1 (5 bases). From germline, CDR1 is MNHEY and CDR2 SVGAGI. V was pared by 2 bases and J by 3 bases, with 10 bases between. The CDR3 length is 14 residues. CDR3 residues: CASSYRQGEETQYF. The CDR3 DNA follows: TGTGCCAGCAGTTACAGGCAAGGGGAAGAGACCCAGTACTTC.

The rearrangement joins TRBV6-2 or TRBV6-3 to TRBJ2-2; TRBD2 matches at 11 bases. The CDR3 length is 18 residues. V was pared by 2 bases and J by 7 bases, with 12 bases of the junction left unmatched. Germline lookup yields CDR1 MNHEY and CDR2 SVGEGT. CDR3 protein: CASSYVGRLAGRYGELFF. Here the CDR3 DNA reads TGTGCCAGCAGTTACGTCGGTAGACTAGCGGGAAGGTACGGGGAGCTGTTTTTT.

This clonotype was observed many times. This chain connects TRBV10-3 to TRBJ2-5; D gene uncertain. CDR1 ENHRY and CDR2 SYGVKD come from the germline V gene. With 2 bases removed from V and 4 bases from J, the gap between germline ends came to 2 bases. This CDR3 is built from 11 residues. DNA for the CDR3: TGTGCCATCAGTGAGGGAGAGACCCAGTACTTC. Its protein is CAISEGETQYF.

This clonotype was detected ten times or more. The rearrangement uses TRBV10-3 and TRBJ2-5; 7 bases align to TRBD1. Trimming removed 8 bases from V and 3 bases from J; junction bases left unmatched: 6. This CDR3 spans 13 amino acids. Germline CDR1 is ENHRY and CDR2 is SYGVKD. CDR3 region: CAIGRDRKETQYF. The CDR3 coding sequence is TGTGCCATCGGAAGGGACAGAAAAGAGACCCAGTACTTC.

The V and J genes are TRBV5-1 and TRBJ2-7; 14 bases agree with TRBD2. Germline V gene data show CDR1 as SGHRS and CDR2 as YFSETQ. With V trimmed by 3 bases and J by 2 bases, 10 bases remained unmatched. The CDR3 loop spans 18 amino acids. CDR3 sequence reads: CASSSRPGLAGVAYEQYF. CDR3 sequence (DNA): TGCGCCAGCAGCTCGAGACCGGGACTAGCGGGAGTGGCCTACGAGCAGTACTTC.

There are many counts of this clonotype. The genes are TRBV6-1 and TRBJ2-7; tentative D call: TRBD2 (5 bases). Germline V gene lookup returns CDR1 MNHNS and CDR2 SASEGT. The CDR3 loop spans 15 amino acids. The V gene lost 1 base and the J gene lost 1 base, with 11 bases spanning the gap. The CDR3 here is CASSEEGTGSYEQYF. In nucleotides, the CDR3 is TGTGCCAGCAGTGAAGAGGGAACGGGGTCCTACGAGCAGTACTTC.

The chain carries TRBV29-1 and TRBJ1-1; 8 nucleotides align to TRBD1. The J segment lost 5 bases and the V segment lost 4 bases, leaving 6 bases of the junction unmatched. The CDR3 has 13 residues. Germline CDR1 SQVTM, CDR2 ANQGSEA. CDR3: CSVGRTGLTEAFF. The CDR3 region has the DNA TGCAGCGTTGGTCGGACAGGGCTAACTGAAGCTTTCTTT. Full variable domain (missing parts from reference TRBV29-1 and TRBJ1-1): SAVISQKPSRDICQRGTSLTIQCQVDSQVTMMFWYRQQPGQSLTLIATANQGSEATYESGFVIDKFPISRPNLTFSTLTVSNMSPEDSSIYLCSVGRTGLTEAFFGQGTRLTVV.

This clonotype showed up many times. This could be a read error, since a much larger clone is one nucleotide away. The chain uses TRBV6-1 and TRBJ1-1; the D gene is possibly TRBD1 (5 bases). Trimming removed 6 bases at V and 0 bases at J, with 5 bases between. The CDR3 extends over 12 amino acids. Germline V lookup: CDR1 MNHNS, CDR2 SASEGT. CDR3 sequence: CASRTVNTEAFF. CDR3 DNA sequence: TGTGCCAGCAGGACAGTGAACACTGAAGCTTTCTTT.